This T cell receptor (beta chain) derives from a study of T cells in Graves' hyperthyroidism and ophthalmopathy. Study context: Peripheral blood collection took place at initial diagnosis, before any treatment. General study findings and limits: Most thyroid clonotypes with frequency above 0.001 were detected in blood. From stable hyperthyroidism, ophthalmopathy was separated by a 13 V-J model.

Germline CDR1 reads LGHNA; CDR2 reads YNFKEQ. V trimming: 2 bases; J trimming: 5 bases; junction bases outside the gene matches: 11. This CDR3 spans 17 amino acids. TCR beta CDR3 region amplification was performed from RNA transcripts. The HTBI primer set drove a first-round RT-PCR of the TCR CDR3. TCRdb passed the multiplex PCR reads through MiXCR, listing each CDR3 protein once. The repertoire holds fewer than 900,000 distinct CDR3 sequences, with roughly 20% as singletons. About this clonotype itself: As yet, its antigen is unknown.

Blood was sampled at initial diagnosis of hyperthyroidism, prior to onset of any ophthalmopathy symptoms. The chain carries TRBV4-2 and TRBJ1-1; TRBD1 matches at 10 bases. Sequencing was carried out using blood. The origin of this receptor is a woman aged 50 to 60 with Graves' hyperthyroidism that later progressed to Graves' ophthalmopathy. CDR3 protein: CASSQTNGQGVGTEAFF. CDR3 DNA sequence: TGTGCCAGCAGCCAAACTAACGGACAGGGGGTAGGAACTGAAGCTTTCTTT.